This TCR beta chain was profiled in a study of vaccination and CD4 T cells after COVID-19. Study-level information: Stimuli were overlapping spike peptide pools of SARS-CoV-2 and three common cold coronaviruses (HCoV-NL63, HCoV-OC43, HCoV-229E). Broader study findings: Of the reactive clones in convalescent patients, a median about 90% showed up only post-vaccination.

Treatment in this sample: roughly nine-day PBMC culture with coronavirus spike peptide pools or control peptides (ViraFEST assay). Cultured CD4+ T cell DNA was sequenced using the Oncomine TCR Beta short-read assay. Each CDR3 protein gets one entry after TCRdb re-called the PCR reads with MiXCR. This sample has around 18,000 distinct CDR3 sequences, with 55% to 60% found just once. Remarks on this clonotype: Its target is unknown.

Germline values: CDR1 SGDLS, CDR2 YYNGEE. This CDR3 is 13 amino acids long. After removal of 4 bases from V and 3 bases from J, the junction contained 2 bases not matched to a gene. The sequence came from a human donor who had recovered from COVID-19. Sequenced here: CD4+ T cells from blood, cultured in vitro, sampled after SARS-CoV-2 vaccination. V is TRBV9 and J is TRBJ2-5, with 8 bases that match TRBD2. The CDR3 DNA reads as TGTGCCAGCAGCAGCGGGGGAGAAGAGACCCAGTACTTC. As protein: CASSSGGEETQYF.